This T cell receptor beta chain stems from a study of blood T cells in healthy people across ages (dated by TCRdb to the mid-2010s). Concerning the study at large: In model experiments, template switching captured about one uniquely barcoded TCR beta cDNA molecule for every two T cells. To track age-related changes in TCR beta repertoire diversity, the study relied on deep sequencing normalized with unique cDNA molecular identifiers. Donors were grouped into four age groups: young (average roughly 17 years), middle-aged (39), aged (62) and long-lived (over 80). To avoid experimental bias, donors of different ages were randomly spread across the sequencing lanes. The study analyzed two additional independent replicas of 1 million unique cDNA reads from the same blood draw for two donors, one aged 18 to 30 and one aged 80 or older. What the work shows at the level of the full study, not this receptor alone: Total diversity estimates from one million sequenced T cells were considered lower bounds and underestimates. Bulk unsorted PBMC profiling prevented conclusive comparison of naive and antigen-experienced compartments. Because donor CMV infection status was unknown, age-related changes in expanded clonotypes were potentially confounded. Compared with the aged group, the long-lived group had more naive CD4+ T cells, fewer expanded clones and increased TCR diversity, a pattern suggesting age selection. Observed TCR beta diversity per million T cells fell roughly linearly with age, and a significant reduction was already apparent by age roughly 40. Observed TCR beta diversity correlated strongly with the percentage of naive T cells measured by flow cytometry.

Library construction relied on 5' RACE. Sequencing used an Illumina HiSeq 2500. A second about 7 to 11 cycle PCR used a sample-barcoded 5' primer and a J-beta primer mix. A template-switch 5' adaptor carrying 12 random nucleotides introduced a unique molecular identifier onto each TCR beta cDNA molecule. At least 2.5 million CDR3-containing paired-end reads were obtained from each sample. First-strand cDNA was synthesized from all RNA with the Mint cDNA synthesis kit, primed by a TRBC-specific oligonucleotide. After uracil-DNA glycosylase treatment, a first 18-cycle PCR used universal primers M1SS and BC2_uni_R on all cDNA. In the original analysis: Each sample was normalized by randomly selecting 1 million high-quality reads, each carrying a distinct molecular identifier. Instead of being binned into consensus sequences, reads that shared molecular identifiers were thrown out. CDR3 identification, clonotype clustering and error correction used MiTCR with a Q25 quality threshold and the strictest error-elimination algorithm. Lower-bound total TCR beta diversity was estimated with a nonparametric unseen species model using Euler transformation. TCRdb reworked the public reads: Q25 trimming with fastp, MiXCR clone assembly, productive beta chains retained. Rows are combined by CDR3 protein, so each entry shows the most common genes and DNA. Clone size and V and J calls follow TCRdb, not the original study. The sample records 450,000 to 700,000 distinct CDR3 sequences, roughly 28% of which are singletons. Under 20% of the sample is taken by the ten largest.

V is trimmed back by 4 bases and J by 5 bases, and the junction contains 16 bases that no gene match accounts for. From the germline V gene, CDR1 is SGHTA and CDR2 is FQGNSA. Its CDR3 holds 19 amino acids, cysteine through phenylalanine. Only the CDR3 DNA is retained, 57 bases long and in frame from the first base. This clonotype was seen a few times. The clone's antigen remains unknown. No much larger clonotype is one base removed from it; base qualities were not supplied. The roughly 39 donors, aged roughly 6 to 95 years, were systemically healthy Caucasian individuals from Russia. Approximately 10 milliliters of peripheral blood were collected from each donor into EDTA-treated Vacutainer tubes. Ficoll-Paque density-gradient centrifugation was used to isolate PBMCs, with at least 6.5 million per sample. Total RNA, at least 6 micrograms per sample, was extracted from PBMCs with Trizol reagent. For every donor, an aliquot of PBMCs went through flow cytometry to measure the percentages of naive CD45RAhigh/CD27high T cells.

The rearrangement joined TRBV7-2 to TRBJ2-2; a stretch of 10 junction bases matches TRBD2. Sequenced: blood. The source of this sequence is a woman in her seventies in good health. CDR3 loop: CASSSYTRSGGAYTGELFF. Here is the DNA: TGTGCCAGCAGCTCTTATACTAGAAGCGGGGGGGCGTATACCGGGGAGCTGTTTTTT.